The present entry profiles one T cell receptor (beta chain) with its context. There are many counts of this clonotype. It has no known antigen specificity. No much larger clone is present one base from it, and per-base qualities are unavailable. This entry is derived from a study of T cells after yellow fever vaccination (dated 2019 in TCRdb). For the wider study: The SMART-Seq v4 Ultra Low Input RNA kit was used to prepare libraries from fractions with low cell numbers. Bulk TCR alpha and beta repertoires were sequenced longitudinally to track T-cell clones before and after primary and booster YFV17D yellow fever vaccination. Two healthy male donors, one aged 18 to 30 and one aged 30 to 40 years, made up the cohort. Blood samples were taken at several timepoints before and after primary and secondary immunization, and bulk PBMC replicates and cell subsets were isolated. Broader findings and caveats from the paper: Only two donors were included in the study, so the extent to which the findings can be generalized is limited. After the booster, most of the clones that had expanded following primary vaccination were detected again (almost 98% of CD4 and 80% to 90% of CD8), which suggests that memory was broadly maintained. Computational filtering was needed because FACS-sorted repertoires could contain abundant contaminating clonotypes from the bulk population. The secondary T-cell response was found to be weaker but faster than the primary response, with a peak reached on day 5 rather than on day 15. A small share of clonotypes occurred in both CD4 and CD8 compartments, likely arising from convergent recombination.

V is pared back by 0 bases and J by 4 bases, with 10 bases lying between the germline termini. The CDR3 has 15 amino acids, counting the end cysteine and phenylalanine. The DNA shown is the 45-base CDR3, in frame from base 1. CDR1 and CDR2 are drawn from the germline V gene: LGHNA, YSLEER. The label giving this sample's treatment or condition can be read as: live attenuated yellow fever vaccine strain. A standard Ficoll-Paque protocol was used to isolate PBMCs from peripheral blood. Dynabeads CD4 and CD8 positive selection kits were used to isolate CD4 and CD8 T-cell fractions. TriZol was used to extract RNA from bulk PBMCs, CD4 and CD8 fractions, and dextramer-positive and dextramer-negative fractions. Synthesis of TCR cDNA relied on 5'RACE template switching, a step that introduced a universal primer site along with unique molecular identifiers. Priming for cDNA synthesis came from both the TCR alpha and TCR beta constant segments. Two PCR steps were used to amplify libraries, with sample barcodes and sequencing adapters being added in the second step. Sequencing of libraries was performed on Illumina HiSeq 2500 (2x100 bp) or NovaSeq (2x150 bp). In the authors' own workflow: Demultiplexing of reads and collapsing into UMI consensus sequences were performed with MIGEC, and V(D)J alignment was carried out with MiXCR. Vaccine-responding clonotypes were defined with edgeR using replicate PBMC samples, requiring FDR below 0.01 and a log2 fold change above 5 up to day 15. Bulk clonotypes were assigned CD4 or CD8 identity according to which sequenced CD4 or CD8 repertoire held them at higher abundance. TCRdb itself trimmed the public reads at Q25 with fastp, ran MiXCR and retained productive beta chains. All rows with the same CDR3 protein become a single entry with the most common DNA and genes. The V and J calls were determined by TCRdb, not by the authors. The sample yields around 140,000 distinct CDR3 sequences; roughly 8% were counted once. The top ten constitute 0.55% to 0.9% of the sample.

This chain joins TRBV4-3 to TRBJ2-1, with the D gene not clear enough to name. Sequenced here: CD4+ T cells sorted from PBMCs, sampled 5 days after the yellow fever booster vaccination. This receptor was obtained from a man aged 30 to 39 who received the YFV17D yellow fever vaccine. The CDR3 reads CASSQEQALYNEQFF. The DNA reads as follows: TGCGCCAGCAGCCAAGAACAAGCGCTTTACAATGAGCAGTTCTTC.